This entry concerns a single T cell receptor beta chain. Its matching antigen is unknown. The germline gives CDR1 LNHNV, CDR2 YYDKDF (reference sequence). The CDR3 runs 15 residues. V dropped 0 bases and J dropped 7 bases, with 13 bases sitting between them. This sample is part of a study of vaccination effects on CD4 cells after COVID-19. Study-level background: Participants were vaccinated with two doses of either the BNT162b2 or mRNA-1273 vaccine.

Study-wide results and limits: In convalescents, spike-reactive clones (those seen post-vaccine) were mainly new vaccine-induced clones.

Data came from immunoSEQ multiplex PCR; TCRdb stores just in-frame clones and leaves some out. The sample yields 55,000 to 90,000 clones, around 70% seen once. Sequencing was preceded by expansion of antigen-specific CD4+ T cells with viral peptide pools in the ViraFEST assay. Isolating CD4+ T cells followed approximately nine days of culture. Confirmation by PCR established that the person had SARS-CoV-2 infection between March and December 2020. HIV-1 Nef peptides, pooled, formed the negative control culture. Half the medium was swapped for IL-2 medium on days 3 and 7. The genes are TRBV15 and TRBJ1-3; D is perhaps TRBD1 (5 bases). This TCR was recovered from a human donor who had a prior SARS-CoV-2 infection. Sample: CD4+ T cells from PBMCs cultured with HIV peptides, taken before COVID-19 vaccination. Documented subset: HIV-1 Nef peptide pool negative control/reference culture. CDR3 nucleotides: TGTGCCACCAGCAGAGATATTGCGGGGGTGAACACCATATATTTT. It translates to CATSRDIAGVNTIYF.